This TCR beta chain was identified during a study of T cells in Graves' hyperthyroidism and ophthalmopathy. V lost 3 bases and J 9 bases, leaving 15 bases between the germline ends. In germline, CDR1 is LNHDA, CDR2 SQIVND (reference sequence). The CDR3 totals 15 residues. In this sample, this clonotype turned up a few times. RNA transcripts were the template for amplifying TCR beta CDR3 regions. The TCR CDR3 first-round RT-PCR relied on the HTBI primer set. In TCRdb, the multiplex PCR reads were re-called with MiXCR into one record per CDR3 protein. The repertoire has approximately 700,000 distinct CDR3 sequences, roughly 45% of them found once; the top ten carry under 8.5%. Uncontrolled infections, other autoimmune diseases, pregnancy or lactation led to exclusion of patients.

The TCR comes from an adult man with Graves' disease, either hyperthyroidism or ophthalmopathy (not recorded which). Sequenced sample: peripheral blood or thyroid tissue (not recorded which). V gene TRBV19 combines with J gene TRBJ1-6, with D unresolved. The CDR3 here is CASSIGDIDGSPLHF. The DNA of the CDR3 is TGTGCCAGTAGTATCGGCGACATCGATGGTTCACCCCTCCACTTT.